The 31 T cell receptor beta chains below all came from one sample that was sequenced in a study of read filtering for tumor transcriptome and immune sequencing (dated by TCRdb to the early 2020s). Sequencing instrument: Illumina HiSeq 4000. TCR libraries were constructed from 350 to 400 ng RNA using the Immunoverse kit, and molecular barcoded adaptors covering alpha/delta and beta/gamma chains were employed. TCRdb reprocessed the public reads (quality trimming at Q25 with fastp, clone calling with MiXCR) and kept in-frame beta chains. Each CDR3 protein gets just one entry, which takes the most common genes and DNA from the rows behind it. The sample table holds 75,000 to 95,000 distinct CDR3 sequences, of which roughly an eighth were seen once. In total, the top ten clones hold 15% of the sample. Sequenced input: a population of CD138-negative cells sorted from bone marrow. According to the study, the label for this sample's cell subset or site signals: bone marrow mononuclear cells depleted of CD138+ plasma/myeloma cells by negative magnetic selection. These receptors originate from a donor over 35 with multiple myeloma.

This clonotype has a single count. The germline gene is not matched at one end of the junction; a read error may be the cause. The J gene is TRBJ2-7, the V gene TRBV5-5; no clear D. This CDR3 comprises 15 residues. Looked up from germline, CDR1 is SGHKS and CDR2 is YYEKEE (reference sequence). The CDR3 region is CASSLVTSSGYQQYF. CDR3 nucleotides: TGTGCCAGCAGCTTGGTTACTTCCTCGGGCTACCAGCAGTACTTC. Drawing the rest from reference TRBV5-5 and TRBJ2-7, the complete variable domain is DAGVTQSPTHLIKTRGQQVTLRCSPISGHKSVSWYQQVLGQGPQFIFQYYEKEERGRGNFPDRFSARQFPNYSSELNVNALLLGDSALYLCASSLVTSSGYQQYFGPGTRLTVT.

This clonotype has only a few counts. The chain recombines TRBV5-5 with TRBJ2-3; D is possibly TRBD2 (5 bases). Germline values: CDR1 SGHKS, CDR2 YYEKEE (reference sequence). The ends were cut back, 3 bases at V and 5 bases at J, with 13 bases in the middle. The CDR3 has 14 residues. The CDR3 loop is CASSSGREGDTQYF. CDR3 in DNA: TGTGCCAGCAGCTCCGGTAGAGAGGGAGATACGCAGTATTTT.

This clonotype was recorded a few times. It may be a read error: a sequence one base away is much more abundant. This rearrangement joins TRBV7-2 to TRBJ2-1; possibly TRBD1 or TRBD2 for D (5 bases each). Germline assignment: CDR1 SGHTA and CDR2 FQGNSA. The CDR3 runs 13 residues. CDR3 region: CASSRGVYNGQFF. The CDR3 nucleotides read TGTGCCAGCAGCCGGGGCGTCTACAATGGGCAGTTCTTC. Combining the CDR3 with reference TRBV7-2 and TRBJ2-1 gives the whole variable domain GAGVSQSPSNKVTEKGKDVELRCDPISGHTALYWYRQSLGQGLEFLIYFQGNSAPDKSGLPSDRFSAERTGGSVSTLTIQRTQQEDSAVYLCASSRGVYNGQFFGPGTRLTVL.

This clonotype was seen more than once but under ten times. V is TRBV7-9 and J is TRBJ2-1; 13 nucleotides agree with TRBD2. The CDR3 is 17 residues long. The V segment lost 5 bases and the J segment 1 base; nucleotides outside the gene matches: 5. Germline V gene sequence: CDR1 SEHNR, CDR2 FQNEAQ (reference sequence). CDR3 sequence: CASSPILAGGSYNEQFF. CDR3 bases: TGTGCCAGCAGCCCGATACTAGCGGGAGGGTCCTACAATGAGCAGTTCTTC.

This clonotype has ten or more counts. The chain employs TRBV4-1 and TRBJ2-1, with D uncertain. Germline CDR1 MGHRA, CDR2 YSYEKL. The CDR3 is 18 residues long. The V end lost 1 base, the J end lost 0 bases, and 16 bases lay between the germline ends. CDR3 sequence: CASSQGILRKSSYNEQFF. CDR3 sequence (DNA): TGCGCCAGCAGCCAAGGGATTTTGCGGAAGAGCTCCTACAATGAGCAGTTCTTC.

This clonotype came up many times. The chain employs TRBV5-1 and TRBJ1-5; 10 bases fit TRBD1. With V trimmed by 0 bases and J by 4 bases, 4 bases remained unmatched. Looked up from germline, CDR1 is SGHRS and CDR2 is YFSETQ. The CDR3 length is 16 residues. DNA of the CDR3: TGCGCCAGCAGCTTGGGGACAGGGGGAGGTAATCAGCCCCAGCATTTT. This sequence encodes CASSLGTGGGNQPQHF.

On this clonotype itself: No conserved phenylalanine or tryptophan ends this CDR3, so it is likely a read error. It is unclear where the CDR3 begins or ends on the DNA, so no DNA is shown, and the CDR3 is as TCRdb lists it. This rearrangement joins TRBV20-1 to TRBJ2-7; the table calls TRBD2, which could not be checked here. Germline CDR1 DFQATT, CDR2 SNEGSKA (reference sequence). The CDR3 spans 13 amino acids, including both terminal residues. CDR3 sequence reads: CSARDQGGTSSHL.

In its sample, this clonotype was seen many times. The chain carries TRBV20-1 and TRBJ1-5; D is unresolved. This CDR3 region has 14 residues. The V and J ends lost 1 base and 4 bases respectively, with 11 bases between them. CDR1 and CDR2 (germline): DFQATT, SNEGSKA (reference sequence). The CDR3 DNA follows: TGCAGTGCTAGAGCCCGCGGCGGGAATCAGCCCCAGCATTTT. This codes for CSARARGGNQPQHF.

This clonotype was picked up many times. This sequence joins TRBV5-1 and TRBJ2-7, with TRBD1 matching over 8 bases. This CDR3 spans 16 amino acids. Germline CDR1 reads SGHRS; CDR2 reads YFSETQ. V shed 3 bases, J shed 1 base, and the junction held 9 bases outside the gene matches. This chain's CDR3 is CASSSPRDRSSYEQYF. CDR3 DNA: TGCGCCAGCAGCTCACCCCGGGACAGGTCTTCCTACGAGCAGTACTTC.

This clonotype was counted many times. This chain uses TRBV6-5 with TRBJ1-1; D might be TRBD1 (5 bases). Trimming pared 8 bases from V and 0 bases from J, leaving 16 bases between. The CDR3 has 15 residues. Germline lookup yields CDR1 MNHEY and CDR2 SVGAGI. The CDR3 loop is CASCQTGPMNTEAFF. The CDR3 DNA is TGTGCCAGCTGTCAAACAGGTCCGATGAACACTGAAGCTTTCTTT.

This clonotype was found many times. The chain couples TRBV5-1 to TRBJ2-3; 11 positions match TRBD2. V was pared by 4 bases and J by 2 bases, with 9 bases of the junction left unmatched. CDR1 is SGHRS, CDR2 YFSETQ, per germline. The length of the CDR3 is 17 residues. CDR3 nucleotides: TGCGCCAGCAGCCTGGGACTAGCGGAACCGGCCACAGATACGCAGTATTTT. The encoded protein is CASSLGLAEPATDTQYF.

Concerning this clonotype: This could be a read error, since a much larger clone is one nucleotide away. The gene calls are TRBV29-1 and TRBJ2-7; TRBD2 is a possible D gene (6 bases). Germline V CDR1 and CDR2: SQVTM, ANQGSEA. With 6 bases removed from V and 9 bases from J, the gap between germline ends came to 21 bases. The CDR3 has 13 residues. CDR3: CSVSRTQDSGQYF. The CDR3 nucleotides are TGCAGCGTGAGCCGGACACAGGATAGCGGGCAGTACTTC.

This clonotype was counted between two and nine times. This chain joins TRBV12-3 or TRBV12-4 and TRBJ2-7; TRBD1 matches 7 bases. The V gene end was trimmed by 4 bases and the J gene end by 3 bases; junction bases not matched to a gene: 6. There are 14 residues in the CDR3. The CDR3 region is CASSSTGVHYEQYF. The DNA of the CDR3 is TGTGCCAGCAGTTCTACAGGGGTCCACTACGAGCAGTACTTC.

At least ten counts were recorded for this clonotype. V gene TRBV27 combines with J gene TRBJ1-1; possible D gene TRBD1, 6 bases. CDR1 and CDR2 from the germline V gene are MNHEY and SMNVEV (reference sequence). The CDR3 covers 14 residues. Trimming stripped 3 bases from V and 0 bases from J, with 8 bases between. The CDR3 here is CASSFDRMNTEAFF. The CDR3 DNA is TGTGCCAGCAGTTTTGACAGGATGAACACTGAAGCTTTCTTT.

This clonotype occurred many times. The CDR3 nucleotides read TGCAGTGCTAGAGATAGACGGTCGGCGGCAGACCTCCGCACAGATACGCAGTATTTT. Amino acid sequence: CSARDRRSAADLRTDTQYF. This sequence joins TRBV20-1 and TRBJ2-3; D is uncertain. CDR3 length: 19 amino acids. Deletions cut 0 bases from V and 1 base from J, with 23 bases between. Germline values: CDR1 DFQATT, CDR2 SNEGSKA (reference sequence).

This clonotype was found many times. The rearrangement links TRBV29-1 to TRBJ2-5; 8 nucleotides match TRBD2. The CDR3 runs to 12 residues. V lost 6 bases and J lost 4; bases outside the gene matches: 4. Germline-derived CDR1 and CDR2 are SQVTM and ANQGSEA. CDR3 bases: TGCAGCGTAAGGAGCGGGGGAGAGACCCAGTACTTC. Residues: CSVRSGGETQYF.

At least ten counts were recorded for this clonotype. This sequence joins TRBV27 and TRBJ2-1; 9 positions match TRBD2. Per the germline V gene, CDR1 is MNHEY and CDR2 is SMNVEV (reference sequence). The CDR3 has 15 residues. V lost 5 bases, J lost 3 bases, and 5 bases stayed unmatched. For the CDR3, the DNA is TGTGCCAGCAGTCCGGGACTAGCCCTCTACAATGAGCAGTTCTTC. It yields the protein CASSPGLALYNEQFF.

A few counts support this clonotype. The chain combines TRBV12-3 or TRBV12-4 with TRBJ2-7, with 7 bases identical to TRBD2. CDR3 length: 13 residues. With 6 bases clipped from V and 6 bases from J, the junction kept 8 bases outside the gene matches. Here the CDR3 DNA reads TGTGCCAGCAGCTGGACTAGTCCGGGCGAGCAGTACTTC. Protein product: CASSWTSPGEQYF.

This clonotype appeared many times. The genes are TRBV11-2 and TRBJ2-1, with D possibly matching TRBD2 (6 bases). The germline V gene has CDR1 SGHAT and CDR2 FQNNGV. Deletions cut 0 bases from V and 5 bases from J, with 17 bases between. This CDR3 spans 17 amino acids. The CDR3 DNA sequence: TGTGCCAGCAGCTTAGATGGGTCCAGCGGGCCCCACAATGAGCAGTTCTTC. Encoded protein: CASSLDGSSGPHNEQFF.

This clonotype was recorded many times. For the CDR3, the DNA is TGTGCCAGCAGTGAAAGGATATCCTACGAGCAGTACTTC. Its protein product is CASSERISYEQYF. This chain connects TRBV2 to TRBJ2-7; no clear D gene. V was shortened by 2 bases and J by 1 base, with 6 bases between the two germline ends. This CDR3 is built from 13 residues. Germline V lookup: CDR1 SNHLY, CDR2 FYNNEI.

The chain couples TRBV5-6 to TRBJ1-5, with 9 bases that match TRBD1. The V segment lost 7 bases and the J segment 4 bases; nucleotides outside the gene matches: 9. Germline values: CDR1 SGHDT, CDR2 YYEEEE. There are 15 residues in the CDR3. The CDR3 here is CASLAFGQGNQPQHF. CDR3 nucleotide sequence: TGTGCCAGCTTGGCCTTTGGACAGGGGAATCAGCCCCAGCATTTT.

Remarks on this clonotype: A clone one base away is much larger, so this may be a read error. The chain recombines TRBV28 with TRBJ1-1; D not resolved. CDR3 length: 15 amino acids. Germline lookup yields CDR1 MDHEN and CDR2 SYDVKM. Trimming took 8 bases from V and 4 from J, leaving 20 bases between them. CDR3 coding DNA: TGTGCCAGCGGTTCCCTCACGTCACCCTTCACTGAAGCTTTCTTT. Residues: CASGSLTSPFTEAFF.

This clonotype was picked up a small number of times. The chain combines TRBV5-1 with TRBJ2-7; 7 nucleotides line up with TRBD1. V gave up 4 bases and J gave up 2 bases; unmatched junction bases: 6. The CDR3 contains 14 residues. Germline lookup yields CDR1 SGHRS and CDR2 YFSETQ. CDR3 in DNA: TGCGCCAGCAGCCAACAGGGGTCCCCCTACGAGCAGTACTTC. Its protein is CASSQQGSPYEQYF.

This clonotype was detected ten times or more. The V call is TRBV5-1, the J call TRBJ2-2, with D perhaps TRBD2 (5 bases). The CDR3 has 15 residues. CDR1 and CDR2 (germline): SGHRS, YFSETQ. The ends were cut back, 2 bases at V and 2 bases at J, with 10 bases in the middle. The chain's CDR3 is CASSFGGPNTGELFF. The CDR3 coding sequence is TGCGCCAGCAGCTTTGGAGGCCCAAACACCGGGGAGCTGTTTTTT.

This clonotype was found many times. The V call is TRBV7-9, the J call TRBJ2-7; 9 bases fit TRBD2. J was trimmed by 0 bases and V by 4 bases; bases with no gene match: 10. CDR3 length: 17 residues. The germline gives CDR1 SEHNR, CDR2 FQNEAQ (reference sequence). CDR3 residues: CASSSTGTSRSSYEQYF. CDR3 in DNA: TGTGCCAGCAGCTCTACCGGGACTAGCCGAAGCTCCTACGAGCAGTACTTC.

This clonotype was seen many times. The rearrangement joins TRBV5-6 to TRBJ2-2; no reliable D call. The CDR3 length is 16 residues. Germline CDR1 is SGHDT and CDR2 is YYEEEE. The germline V and J ends were trimmed by 0 bases and 0 bases, with 9 bases remaining between them. Written as DNA, the CDR3 is TGTGCCAGCAGCTTGGCCGGAAGACCGAACACCGGGGAGCTGTTTTTT. Its translation: CASSLAGRPNTGELFF.

This clonotype was observed at least ten times. J is TRBJ2-5 and V is TRBV5-1, with 7 bases matching TRBD1. The trim removed 4 bases at V and 1 base at J, leaving 10 bases unmatched. This CDR3 region has 16 residues. The V gene's germline CDR1 is SGHRS and CDR2 YFSETQ. This CDR3 is CASSQTWTGSQETQYF. The CDR3 DNA reads as TGCGCCAGCAGCCAGACATGGACAGGAAGCCAAGAGACCCAGTACTTC.

This clonotype was detected many times. V and J are TRBV6-1 and TRBJ2-5, with a tentative D call TRBD2 (6 bases). V was clipped by 6 bases and J by 1 base, with 12 bases between them. Germline V lookup: CDR1 MNHNS, CDR2 SASEGT. The CDR3 has 14 amino acids. CDR3 DNA sequence: TGTGCCAGCAGCAAAATGGGGGGCCAAGAGACCCAGTACTTC. Amino acids: CASSKMGGQETQYF.

This clonotype was recorded at least ten times. V usage is TRBV7-3 and J usage is TRBJ2-1, with a tentative D call TRBD1 (5 bases). This CDR3 region has 14 residues. Germline CDR1 is SGHTA and CDR2 is FQGTGA. The V end lost 5 bases, the J end lost 11 bases, and 19 bases lay between the germline ends. CDR3 in DNA: TGTGCCAGCAGCCCCTCCCTGGGGCCGGACCAGCAGTTCTTC. Its translation: CASSPSLGPDQQFF. The full variable domain, completed using reference TRBV7-3 and TRBJ2-1, is GAGVSQTPSNKVTEKGKYVELRCDPISGHTALYWYRQSLGQGPEFLIYFQGTGAADDSGLPNDRFFAVRPEGSVSTLKIQRTERGDSAVYLCASSPSLGPDQQFFGPGTRLTVL.

This clonotype ranks as medium-sized. The chain uses TRBV5-4 and TRBJ1-1, with D possibly matching TRBD1 (6 bases). The germline CDR1 and CDR2 sequences are SGHNT and YYREEE (reference sequence). V gave up 0 bases and J gave up 2 bases, with 14 bases separating them. The CDR3 extends over 16 amino acids. The CDR3 coding sequence is TGTGCCAGCAGCTTGGCGGATACAGGGATTAACACTGAAGCTTTCTTT. Protein product: CASSLADTGINTEAFF.

This clonotype was detected a few times. The chain has TRBV6-1 and TRBJ2-5; a possible D gene is TRBD1 (5 bases). Per germline, CDR1 MNHNS and CDR2 SASEGT. The germline V and J ends were trimmed by 6 bases and 6 bases, with 20 bases remaining between them. The CDR3 sequence is 15 residues long. The CDR3 coding sequence is TGTGCCAGCAGGTGGGGCGTCACCCAAGAGAAGACCCAGTACTTC. This encodes CASRWGVTQEKTQYF.